This TCR beta chain was documented in a study of CD8+CD57+ T cells in acquired aplastic anemia. Study overall: Each DNA sample taken from sorted CD4+ and CD8+ cells came to roughly 3.5 ug on average.

With regard to this clonotype: Its antigen is still unknown.

CD8+CD57+ cell expansion, shown by flow cytometry, had occurred in the patients selected for sequencing. Severe acquired aplastic anemia was present in all patients. Study-level results: A significant difference in CD8+ Simpson's diversity between patients and controls was not found. Researchers report that twenty-nine CD8+ CDR3 sequences appeared in both patients and controls.

Genomic DNA was employed as the template in profiling TCR beta VDJ and CDR3. One entry per CDR3 protein, called by TCRdb with MiXCR from the reads. The data contain more than 200,000 distinct CDR3 sequences, almost 50% of them seen just once; the ten biggest clones take up 15% to 20%. V was clipped by 3 bases and J by 0 bases, with 11 bases between them. CDR3 length: 15 amino acids. Germline values: CDR1 LNHDA, CDR2 SQIVND (reference sequence). The material sequenced was sorted CD4+, CD8+, or CD8+CD57+ T cells (not recorded which) from PBMCs. The chain is built from TRBV19 and TRBJ1-1; no reliable D call. This sequence was found in a human donor with aplastic anemia. In nucleotides, the CDR3 is TGTGCCAGTAGTATGAGGGCAGAACTGAACACTGAAGCTTTCTTT. Residues: CASSMRAELNTEAFF. Supplemented by reference TRBV19 and TRBJ1-1, the full variable domain reads DGGITQSPKYLFRKEGQNVTLSCEQNLNHDAMYWYRQDPGQGLRLIYYSQIVNDFQKGDIAEGYSVSREKKESFPLTVTSAQKNPTAFYLCASSMRAELNTEAFFGQGTRLTVV.